A selection of T cell receptor beta chains follows, all from one sample in a study of neurological immune-mediated disorders. TCRdb re-called the 5' RACE reads through MiXCR, storing one row per CDR3 protein. The sample lists approximately 51,000 distinct CDR3 sequences, approximately 3.3% occurring once. Material: PBMCs. Receptors originate from a middle-aged man with multiple sclerosis. CDR3s include the opening cysteine and the closing phenylalanine or tryptophan. A D gene is named only where the DNA matches it firmly. Size is stated as once, few, many or a size class.

j_call d_call v_call clone_size cdr3_length cdr3_nt cdr3_aa
TRBJ1-6 - TRBV9 few 14 TGTGCCAGCAGCGTGGAGGGCTCAAATTCACCCCTCAACTTT CASSVEGSNSPLNF
TRBJ2-3 - TRBV6-5 many 16 TGTGCCAGCAGCATTCAGGGGGGACCTAGCACAGATACGCAGTATTTT CASSIQGGPSTDTQYF
TRBJ1-2 - TRBV6-2/TRBV6-3 few 13 TGTGCCAGCAGGGCGGACTCCTACTATGGCTACACCTTC CASRADSYYGYTF
TRBJ2-7 - TRBV30 many 15 TGTGCCTGGAGTGTAATCCGGATGGGGCCTATCGAGCAGTACTTC CAWSVIRMGPIEQYF
TRBJ2-7 TRBD2 TRBV5-1 many 19 TGCGCCAGCAGCTTGGGATCTGGTGGGAGCGGGGGCAGCTCCTACGAGCAGTACTTC CASSLGSGGSGGSSYEQYF
TRBJ2-5 - TRBV5-1 many 16 TGCGCCAGCAGCTCAGGGGGTGCGGGGGTCCGGGAGACCCAGTACTTC CASSSGGAGVRETQYF
TRBJ1-1 - TRBV20-1 many 14 TGCAGTGCTAGAGAAACAGACAGTTACACTGAAGCTTTCTTT CSARETDSYTEAFF
TRBJ1-2 - TRBV3-1 many 13 TGTGCCAGCAGCCAAGATCCGGTGTATGGCTACACCTTC CASSQDPVYGYTF
TRBJ2-3 - TRBV20-1 few 14 TGCAGTGCCCCGAATACAGCAGGCACAGATACGCAGTATTTT CSAPNTAGTDTQYF
TRBJ1-2 TRBD1 TRBV27 many 19 TGTGCCAGCAGTTTATCTGGAAGCAGTTGGGGACAGACTATATATGGCTACACCTTC CASSLSGSSWGQTIYGYTF
TRBJ2-1 TRBD1 TRBV5-1 many 15 TGCGCCAGCAGCTTTGAGCAGGGGGCTTGGAATGAGCAGTTCTTC CASSFEQGAWNEQFF
TRBJ1-1 TRBD1 TRBV5-1 many 16 TGCGCCAGCAGCTTGAGGGCGAGGGGGCGCGTGACTGAAGCTTTCTTT CASSLRARGRVTEAFF
TRBJ1-2 - TRBV3-1 many 13 TGTGCCAGCAGCCCCGACACCAACTATGGCTACACCTTC CASSPDTNYGYTF
TRBJ2-2 - TRBV6-1 many 15 TGTGCCAGCACCCCGGGGCCAGCGAACACCGGGGAGCTGTTTTTT CASTPGPANTGELFF
TRBJ2-3 - TRBV28 many 14 TGTGCCAGCAGCCGCCCACTAGCAGCAGATACGCAGTATTTT CASSRPLAADTQYF
TRBJ2-5 TRBD1 TRBV20-1 many 15 TGCAGTGCTAGAGCCCACAGGGGGACTGGAGAGACCCAGTACTTC CSARAHRGTGETQYF
TRBJ2-5 - TRBV20-1 many 15 TGCAGTGCTAGAGATAGGGTTAGGGGGCAAGAGACCCAGTACTTC CSARDRVRGQETQYF
TRBJ2-1 - TRBV20-1 many 14 TGCAGTGCTTTTACAGGCCGACCCTACAATGAGCAGTTCTTC CSAFTGRPYNEQFF